This T cell receptor (beta chain) comes out of a study of cytomegalovirus exposure and HLA in healthy donors. The study's findings and limits: CMV antigen specificity of a few CMV-associated chains was confirmed in vitro.

Some clones are missing from TCRdb's copy, which holds only in-frame ones; the method was immunoSEQ multiplex PCR. The top ten clones hold approximately 1.1% of a sample with roughly 300,000 clones, 87% of them seen once. Points on this clone: The target antigen is unknown.

The CDR3 extends over 16 amino acids. The V gene lost 0 bases and the J gene lost 1 base, with 12 bases spanning the gap. The germline gives CDR1 SGHNT, CDR2 YYREEE (reference sequence). The sequenced sample consisted of PBMCs. This sequence originates from a woman in her 30s in good health and CMV-seropositive. The genes are TRBV5-4 and TRBJ2-3; possible D gene TRBD2, 6 bases. In nucleotides, the CDR3 is TGTGCCAGCAGCTTGGGTACGGGAGTGGGCACAGATACGCAGTATTTT. Translation: CASSLGTGVGTDTQYF.